This is a list of T cell receptor beta chains from one sample in a study of long-term antiretroviral therapy in people with HIV. Method: immunoSEQ multiplex PCR; TCRdb's copy keeps in-frame clones and lacks some. The table has about 36,000 clones, approximately 85% seen once. Sequencing used unsorted PBMCs, obtained 2.2 years after starting antiretroviral therapy. The receptor source for this set is a man younger than 35 with HIV. Both conserved end residues are part of each CDR3. Fields, in order: clone size, J gene, V gene, D gene, CDR3 protein, CDR3 DNA. The D gene is left open where the match is weak. Part of the rows lack a size; the others show once, few, many or a class for expanded clones.

once,TRBJ2-1,TRBV7-8,.,CASSSARGRDNEQFF,TGTGCCAGCAGCTCAGCCCGGGGCCGGGACAATGAGCAGTTCTTC
.,TRBJ2-1,TRBV9,.,CASSVSWGAYNEQFF,TGTGCCAGCAGCGTAAGCTGGGGGGCCTACAATGAGCAGTTCTTC
.,TRBJ2-7,TRBV4-1,.,CASSQVPGSEQYF,TGCGCCAGCAGCCAGGTTCCGGGATCCGAGCAGTACTTC
.,TRBJ2-3,TRBV7-9,TRBD2,CASSPGLAGARGHTDTQYF,TGTGCCAGCAGCCCCGGACTAGCGGGGGCCCGCGGTCACACAGATACGCAGTATTTT
.,TRBJ2-4,TRBV10-3,.,CATLAVGGAGQNIQYF,TGTGCCACCTTAGCGGTTGGGGGCGCAGGTCAAAACATTCAGTACTTC
.,TRBJ2-4,TRBV2,TRBD2,CASIGGVLAKNIQYF,TGTGCCAGCATCGGGGGGGTGTTAGCCAAAAACATTCAGTACTTC
.,TRBJ2-7,TRBV19,.,CASSIGGADPYEQYF,TGTGCCAGTAGTATTGGGGGAGCGGACCCCTACGAGCAGTACTTC
.,TRBJ1-6,TRBV7-6,.,CASSLTRTANSPLHF,TGTGCCAGCAGCTTAACCCGGACAGCTAATTCACCCCTCCACTTT
.,TRBJ2-5,TRBV7-9,.,CASSLSGAGAGETQYF,TGTGCCAGCAGCTTATCTGGGGCGGGGGCTGGAGAGACCCAGTACTTC
.,TRBJ2-5,TRBV7-2,.,CASSFLRGQETQYF,TGTGCCAGCAGCTTCTTGAGGGGGCAAGAGACCCAGTACTTC
.,TRBJ2-7,TRBV5-1,TRBD1,CASSLAGQGEQYF,TGCGCCAGCAGCTTGGCCGGACAGGGAGAACAGTACTTC
.,TRBJ1-1,TRBV6-1,.,CAARVTGMNTEAFF,TGTGCCGCCAGGGTGACAGGTATGAACACTGAAGCTTTCTTT
.,TRBJ2-1,TRBV10-2,.,CASGGASYNEQFF,TGCGCCAGCGGGGGGGCCTCCTACAATGAGCAGTTCTTC
.,TRBJ1-5,TRBV6-1,TRBD1,CASSADRGLYQPQHF,TGTGCCAGCAGTGCAGACAGGGGACTTTATCAGCCCCAGCATTTT
medium-sized,TRBJ2-7,TRBV2,.,CASNPDGASYEQYF,TGTGCCAGCAACCCGGACGGGGCCTCCTACGAGCAGTACTTC
.,TRBJ2-2,TRBV4-2,TRBD2,CASSQDILAGTGELFF,TGTGCCAGCAGCCAAGATATACTAGCGGGCACCGGGGAGCTGTTTTTT
.,TRBJ1-1,TRBV10-1,.,CASSEGVNTEAFF,TGCGCCAGCAGTGAAGGTGTGAACACTGAAGCTTTCTTT
once,TRBJ1-2,TRBV28,.,CASRARGERRGGKIYGYTF,TGTGCCAGCAGAGCCCGGGGGGAGCGGAGGGGAGGAAAGATCTATGGCTACACCTTC
.,TRBJ2-3,TRBV19,TRBD2,CASSIRGLAGGRTDTQYF,TGTGCCAGTAGTATAAGAGGACTAGCGGGGGGACGCACAGATACGCAGTATTTT
few,TRBJ2-5,TRBV7-7,.,CATGLRETQYF,TGTGCTACCGGCCTCCGGGAGACCCAGTACTTC
.,TRBJ2-3,TRBV7-7,TRBD1,CASGPGTGGTDTQYF,TGTGCTAGCGGACCCGGGACAGGGGGCACAGATACGCAGTATTTT
few,TRBJ2-7,TRBV28,.,CASSLGGSHYEQYF,TGTGCCAGCAGTTTGGGCGGCAGCCACTACGAGCAGTACTTC
.,TRBJ2-2,TRBV29-1,TRBD1,CSVHRLGEGTGTGELFF,TGCAGCGTTCATCGGCTAGGGGAGGGGACAGGGACCGGGGAGCTGTTTTTT
.,TRBJ2-7,TRBV10-2,.,CASSEVVNSYEQYF,TGCGCCAGCAGTGAGGTGGTGAACTCCTACGAGCAGTACTTC
once,TRBJ2-6,TRBV4-1,.,CASSQFSGTGANVLTF,TGCGCCAGCAGCCAATTTTCGGGGACTGGGGCCAACGTCCTGACTTTC
.,TRBJ2-3,TRBV29-1,TRBD2,CSVALDSRGGTDTQYF,TGCAGCGTTGCCCTTGACTCGCGGGGGGGGACAGATACGCAGTATTTT
.,TRBJ1-1,TRBV18,.,CASSRDQEAEAFF,TGTGCCAGCTCACGAGACCAGGAGGCTGAAGCTTTCTTT
.,TRBJ2-5,TRBV9,TRBD2,CASSPSGGAFETQYF,TGTGCCAGCAGTCCTAGCGGGGGGGCCTTCGAGACCCAGTACTTC
.,TRBJ2-3,TRBV5-1,.,CASSNEDTQYF,TGCGCCAGCAGCAATGAAGATACGCAGTATTTT
few,TRBJ1-6,TRBV2,.,CASSPTVNSPLHF,TGTGCCAGCAGCCCGACGGTGAATTCACCCCTCCACTTT